The rows below give T cell receptor beta chains drawn from one sample of a study of regulatory T cells in long-lasting Graves disease. Via MiXCR, TCRdb re-called the multiplex PCR reads, giving one row per CDR3 protein. The profile covers roughly 420,000 distinct CDR3 sequences, with about 15% appearing a single time and less than 30% taken by the ten largest. The sample also formed part of further work on T cells in Graves' hyperthyroidism and ophthalmopathy.

The sample consisted of peripheral blood mononuclear cells (PBMCs), taken at new diagnosis, from a patient treated with antithyroid drugs. Receptors originate from a woman aged 18-29 years with Graves disease. The CDR3 runs from the conserved cysteine through the conserved F or W. D genes are given only for firm matches. Not every row has a clone size; where given, it reads once, few, many or a size class.

TRBJ2-5 NA many TRBV7-8 TGTGCCAGCAGGTCGACAGTACAAGAGACCCAGTACTTC CASRSTVQETQYF
TRBJ1-4 NA NA TRBV7-9 TGTGCCAGCATCCCAGGGGTGGCTAATGAAAAACTGTTTTTT CASIPGVANEKLFF
TRBJ2-3 TRBD1 many TRBV28 TGTGCCAGCAGCCTACCTCGGAGCCGGGACAGTATTAGTACAGATACGCAGTATTTT CASSLPRSRDSISTDTQYF
TRBJ2-5 TRBD1 NA TRBV3-1 TGTGCCAGCAGCCAAAGACAGGGGTGGGAGACCCAGTACTTC CASSQRQGWETQYF
TRBJ2-5 TRBD2 many TRBV7-2 TGTGCCAGCAGCGCTGCTAGCGGGAGGAAGGAGACCCAGTACTTC CASSAASGRKETQYF
TRBJ1-4 TRBD1 NA TRBV28 TGTGCCACTAACCCCGGACGGGACAGAAAACTGTTTTTT CATNPGRDRKLFF
TRBJ2-7 TRBD2 many TRBV20-1 TGCAGTGCTACCGGCGGGACTAGCGATTACGAGCAGTACTTC CSATGGTSDYEQYF
TRBJ1-1 TRBD1 many TRBV11-3 TGTGCCAGCAGCCCGACGGGACAGGGGATATCTGAAGCTTTCTTT CASSPTGQGISEAFF
TRBJ2-2 NA NA TRBV15 TGTGCCACCAGCAGAGGAGCTGACGGGGAGCTGTTTTTT CATSRGADGELFF
TRBJ1-5 NA NA TRBV19 TGTGCCAGTACCCGAGGCGCCGGTTATAGCAATCAGCCCCAGCATTTT CASTRGAGYSNQPQHF
TRBJ2-3 TRBD2 many TRBV20-1 TGCAGTGCTAAGGGCGCGGGAGGTTCAGATACGCAGTATTTT CSAKGAGGSDTQYF
TRBJ2-7 NA few TRBV30 TGTGCCTGGAGTAAGCGCTTAGTGGGAGACTCCTACGAGCAGTACTTC CAWSKRLVGDSYEQYF
TRBJ2-1 NA many TRBV3-1 TGTGCCAGCAGCCAAGAGGGGTCCAGGCCTGAGCAGTTCTTC CASSQEGSRPEQFF
TRBJ1-1 NA many TRBV28 TGTGCCAGCAGGTCCCCAGGCTTGGGCACTGAAGCTTTCTTT CASRSPGLGTEAFF
TRBJ2-7 TRBD1 many TRBV19 TGTGCCAGTAAGGACAGGCCACACTCCTACGAGCAGTACTTC CASKDRPHSYEQYF
TRBJ2-2 NA NA TRBV7-9 TGTGCCAGCAGCATTACAGGGTCGAACACCGGGGAGCTGTTTTTT CASSITGSNTGELFF